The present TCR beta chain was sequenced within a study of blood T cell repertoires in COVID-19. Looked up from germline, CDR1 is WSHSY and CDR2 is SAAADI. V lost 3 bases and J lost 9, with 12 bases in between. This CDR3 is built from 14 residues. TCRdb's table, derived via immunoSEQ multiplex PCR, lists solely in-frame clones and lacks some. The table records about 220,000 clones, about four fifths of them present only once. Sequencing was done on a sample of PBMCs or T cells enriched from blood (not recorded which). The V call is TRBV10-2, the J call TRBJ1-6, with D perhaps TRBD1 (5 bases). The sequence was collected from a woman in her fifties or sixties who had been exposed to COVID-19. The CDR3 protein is CASSEGDDGSPLHF. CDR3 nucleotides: TGCGCCAGCAGTGAAGGGGATGATGGTTCACCCCTCCACTTT.